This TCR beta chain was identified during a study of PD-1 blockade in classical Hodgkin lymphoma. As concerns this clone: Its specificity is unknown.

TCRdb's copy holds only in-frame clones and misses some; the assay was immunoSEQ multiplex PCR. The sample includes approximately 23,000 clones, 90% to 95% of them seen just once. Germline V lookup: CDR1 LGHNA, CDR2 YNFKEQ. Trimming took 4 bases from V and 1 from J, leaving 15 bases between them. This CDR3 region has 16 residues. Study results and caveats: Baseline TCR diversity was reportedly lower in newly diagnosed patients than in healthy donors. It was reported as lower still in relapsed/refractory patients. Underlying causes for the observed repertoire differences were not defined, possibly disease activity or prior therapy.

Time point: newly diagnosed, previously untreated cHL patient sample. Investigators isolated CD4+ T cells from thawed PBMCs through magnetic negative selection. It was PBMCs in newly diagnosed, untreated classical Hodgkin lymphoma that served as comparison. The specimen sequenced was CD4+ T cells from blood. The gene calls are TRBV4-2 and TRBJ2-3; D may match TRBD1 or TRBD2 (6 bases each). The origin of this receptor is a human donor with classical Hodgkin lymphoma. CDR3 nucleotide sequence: TGTGCCAGCAGCCGGGGGGCCCTAATTGGCACAGATACGCAGTATTTT. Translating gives CASSRGALIGTDTQYF.